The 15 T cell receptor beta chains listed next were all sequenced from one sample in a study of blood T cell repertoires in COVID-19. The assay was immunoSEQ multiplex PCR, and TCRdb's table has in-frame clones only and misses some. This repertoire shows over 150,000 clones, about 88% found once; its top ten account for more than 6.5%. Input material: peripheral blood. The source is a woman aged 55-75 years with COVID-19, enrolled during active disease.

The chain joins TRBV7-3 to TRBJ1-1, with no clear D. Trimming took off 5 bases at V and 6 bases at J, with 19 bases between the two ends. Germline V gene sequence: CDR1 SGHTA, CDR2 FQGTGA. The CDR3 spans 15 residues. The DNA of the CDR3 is TGTGCCAGCAGCCTACACCGGTTGGACTTATCTGAAGCTTTCTTT. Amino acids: CASSLHRLDLSEAFF. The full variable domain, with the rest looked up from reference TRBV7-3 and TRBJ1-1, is GAGVSQTPSNKVTEKGKYVELRCDPISGHTALYWYRQSLGQGPEFLIYFQGTGAADDSGLPNDRFFAVRPEGSVSTLKIQRTERGDSAVYLCASSLHRLDLSEAFFGQGTRLTVV.

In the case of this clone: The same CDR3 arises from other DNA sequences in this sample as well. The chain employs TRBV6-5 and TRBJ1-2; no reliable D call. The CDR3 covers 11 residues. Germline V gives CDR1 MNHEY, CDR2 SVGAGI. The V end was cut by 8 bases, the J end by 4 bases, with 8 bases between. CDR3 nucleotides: TGTGCCAGCCGATTCGGCTATGGCTACACCTTC. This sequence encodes CASRFGYGYTF.

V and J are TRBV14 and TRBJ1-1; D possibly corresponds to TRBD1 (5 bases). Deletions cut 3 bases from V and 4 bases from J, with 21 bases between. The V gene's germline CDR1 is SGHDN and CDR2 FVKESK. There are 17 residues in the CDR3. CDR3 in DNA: TGTGCCAGCAGCCAGACCCGGGGGGACCCCTTAGTCACTGAAGCTTTCTTT. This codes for CASSQTRGDPLVTEAFF. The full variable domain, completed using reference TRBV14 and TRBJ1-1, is EAGVTQFPSHSVIEKGQTVTLRCDPISGHDNLYWYRRVMGKEIKFLLHFVKESKQDESGMPNNRFLAERTGGTYSTLKVQPAELEDSGVYFCASSQTRGDPLVTEAFFGQGTRLTVV.

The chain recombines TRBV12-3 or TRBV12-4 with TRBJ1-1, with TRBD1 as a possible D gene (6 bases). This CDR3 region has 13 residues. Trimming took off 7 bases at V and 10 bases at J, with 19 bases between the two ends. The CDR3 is CASTDNREGRAFF. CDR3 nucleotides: TGTGCCAGCACCGACAACAGGGAGGGTAGAGCTTTCTTT.

CDR3 nucleotides: TGCGCCAGCAGCCCAACAGGGGGGTATGAGCAGTTCTTC. Translating gives CASSPTGGYEQFF. This chain connects TRBV5-1 to TRBJ2-1, with 8 bases identical to TRBD1. J was trimmed by 8 bases and V by 4 bases; bases with no gene match: 5. Germline V gene data show CDR1 as SGHRS and CDR2 as YFSETQ. The CDR3 extends over 13 amino acids.

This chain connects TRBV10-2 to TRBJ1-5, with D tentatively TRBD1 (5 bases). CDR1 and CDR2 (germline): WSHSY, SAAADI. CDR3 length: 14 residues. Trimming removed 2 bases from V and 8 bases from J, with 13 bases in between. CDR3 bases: TGCGCCAGCAGTGAGGCGGGGTGGGGCAAGCCCCAGCATTTT. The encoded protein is CASSEAGWGKPQHF.

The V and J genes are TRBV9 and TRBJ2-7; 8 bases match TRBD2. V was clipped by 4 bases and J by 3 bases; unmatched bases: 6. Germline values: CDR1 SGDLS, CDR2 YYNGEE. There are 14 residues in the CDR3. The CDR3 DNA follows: TGTGCCAGCAGCTCCCTAGCGGGTAGCTACGAGCAGTACTTC. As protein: CASSSLAGSYEQYF.

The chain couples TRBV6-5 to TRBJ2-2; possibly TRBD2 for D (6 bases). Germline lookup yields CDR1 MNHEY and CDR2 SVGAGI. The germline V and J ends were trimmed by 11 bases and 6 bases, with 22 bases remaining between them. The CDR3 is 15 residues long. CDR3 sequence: CAARTEAGLAGELFF. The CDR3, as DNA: TGTGCCGCCAGGACGGAAGCGGGTCTAGCCGGGGAGCTGTTTTTT.

This CDR3 reads CASSTSGGRNTEAFF. As DNA, the CDR3 is TGTGCCAGCAGCACTTCGGGGGGCAGGAACACTGAAGCTTTCTTT. V gene TRBV6-6 combines with J gene TRBJ1-1; D might be TRBD1 (6 bases). With 6 bases removed from V and 1 base from J, the gap between germline ends came to 15 bases. The CDR3 runs 15 residues. CDR1 is MNHNY and CDR2 is SVGAGI in the germline V gene (reference sequence).

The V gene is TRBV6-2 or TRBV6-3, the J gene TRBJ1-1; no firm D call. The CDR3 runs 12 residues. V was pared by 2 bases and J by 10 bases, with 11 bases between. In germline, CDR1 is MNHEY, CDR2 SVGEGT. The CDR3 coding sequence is TGTGCCAGCAGTTACAGTGGAGGTACAGCTTTCTTT. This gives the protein CASSYSGGTAFF.

CDR3 DNA sequence: TGCGCCAGCAGCCAAGACGCCCTACAGGGGAAGGGAGACATTCAGTACTTC. Its protein is CASSQDALQGKGDIQYF. The chain has TRBV4-1 and TRBJ2-4, with 7 bases identical to TRBD1. V lost 0 bases and J lost 8; bases outside the gene matches: 13. CDR1 is MGHRA, CDR2 YSYEKL, per germline. There are 17 residues in the CDR3.

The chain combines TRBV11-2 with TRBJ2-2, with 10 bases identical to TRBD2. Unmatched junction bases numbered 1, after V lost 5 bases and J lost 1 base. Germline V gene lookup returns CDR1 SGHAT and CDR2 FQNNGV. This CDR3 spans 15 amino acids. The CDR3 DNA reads TGTGCCAGCAGCGTAGCGGGGGGGAACACCGGGGAGCTGTTTTTT. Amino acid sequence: CASSVAGGNTGELFF.

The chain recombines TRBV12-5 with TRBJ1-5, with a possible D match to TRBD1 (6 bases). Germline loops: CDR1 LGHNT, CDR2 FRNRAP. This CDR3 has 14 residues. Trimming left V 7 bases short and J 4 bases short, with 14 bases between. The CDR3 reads CASAVQGPNQPQHF. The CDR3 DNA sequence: TGTGCTAGTGCGGTACAGGGCCCGAATCAGCCCCAGCATTTT.

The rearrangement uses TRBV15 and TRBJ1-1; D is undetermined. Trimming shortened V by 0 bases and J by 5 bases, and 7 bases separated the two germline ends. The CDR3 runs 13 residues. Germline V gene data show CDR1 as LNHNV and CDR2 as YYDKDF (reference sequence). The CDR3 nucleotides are TGTGCCACCAGCAGAGAGTGGAGGACTGAAGCTTTCTTT. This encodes CATSREWRTEAFF.

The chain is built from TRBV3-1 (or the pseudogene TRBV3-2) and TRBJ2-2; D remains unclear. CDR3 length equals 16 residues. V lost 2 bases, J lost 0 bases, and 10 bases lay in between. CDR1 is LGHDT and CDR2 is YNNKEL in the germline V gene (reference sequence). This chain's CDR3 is CASSQHLTANTGELFF. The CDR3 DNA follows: TGTGCCAGCAGCCAACACCTGACTGCGAACACCGGGGAGCTGTTTTTT.